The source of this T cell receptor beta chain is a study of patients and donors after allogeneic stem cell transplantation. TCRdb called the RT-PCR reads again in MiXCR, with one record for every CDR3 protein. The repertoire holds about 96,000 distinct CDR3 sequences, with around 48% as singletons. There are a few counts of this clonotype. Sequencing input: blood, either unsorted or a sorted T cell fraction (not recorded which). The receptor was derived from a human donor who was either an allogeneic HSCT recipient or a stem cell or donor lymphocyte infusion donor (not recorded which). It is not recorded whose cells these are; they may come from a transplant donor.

CDR3 sequence reads: CASSDGTGLYSPLHF. The DNA for the CDR3 is TGCGCCAGCAGCGACGGGACAGGTTTATATTCACCCCTCCACTTT. The chain joins TRBV5-1 to TRBJ1-6; 8 positions match TRBD1. After removal of 4 bases from V and 8 bases from J, the junction contained 8 bases not matched to a gene. This CDR3 spans 15 amino acids. Germline V lookup: CDR1 SGHRS, CDR2 YFSETQ.